The 16 T cell receptor beta chains reported below all come from one sample, sequenced in a study of control samples from healthy donors and cancer patients (dated by TCRdb to 2018 to 2020). Library preparation was by the immunoSEQ multiplex PCR assay. TCRdb carries this immuneACCESS record with in-frame sequences only. Its versions omit some clonotypes, under half of them owing to an unresolved V gene in the studies checked, with the rest unexplained. The sample yields 100,000 to 120,000 clones; around 89% were counted once. Around 4% of the sample rests with the top ten. Material: PBMCs. These TCRs come from a woman aged 55-70 years with lung cancer.

The chain employs TRBV7-9 and TRBJ1-1; D unclear. Germline CDR1 and CDR2: SEHNR and FQNEAQ (reference sequence). The CDR3 spans 14 residues. Trimming took 3 bases from V and 0 from J, leaving 8 bases between them. The CDR3 region is CASSFSHLNTEAFF. CDR3 coding DNA: TGTGCCAGCAGCTTTTCCCATCTGAACACTGAAGCTTTCTTT. The variable domain in full, with the rest retrieved from reference TRBV7-9 and TRBJ1-1, is DTGVSQNPRHKITKRGQNVTFRCDPISEHNRLYWYRQTLGQGPEFLTYFQNEAQLEKSRLLSDRFSAERPKGSFSTLEIQRTEQGDSAMYLCASSFSHLNTEAFFGQGTRLTVV.

The chain joins TRBV5-1 to TRBJ1-1; a weak D match, TRBD1 (5 bases). The CDR3 is 15 amino acids. Germline CDR1 reads SGHRS; CDR2 reads YFSETQ. V shed 0 bases and J shed 0 bases, with 9 bases lying between them. In DNA form, the CDR3 reads TGCGCCAGCAGCTTGGGTTCGGGGCTGAACACTGAAGCTTTCTTT. As protein: CASSLGSGLNTEAFF.

The CDR3 here is CASSQLAGNQETQYF. CDR3 nucleotide sequence: TGCGCCAGCAGCCAGTTAGCGGGGAACCAAGAGACCCAGTACTTC. V usage is TRBV5-1 and J usage is TRBJ2-5, with 8 nucleotides matching TRBD2. After removal of 4 bases from V and 0 bases from J, the junction contained 5 bases not matched to a gene. From germline, CDR1 is SGHRS and CDR2 YFSETQ. The CDR3 spans 15 residues.

The chain is built from TRBV3-1 (or the pseudogene TRBV3-2) and TRBJ1-1, with 9 bases lining up with TRBD1. CDR3 size: 17 residues. Germline CDR1 is LGHDT and CDR2 is YNNKEL (reference sequence). Unmatched junction bases numbered 9, after V lost 1 base and J lost 3 bases. In DNA, the CDR3 is TGTGCCAGCAGCCAAGGGGGCACAGGGGGCGGATACACTGAAGCTTTCTTT. This encodes CASSQGGTGGGYTEAFF.

The chain has TRBV6-2 or TRBV6-3 and TRBJ1-2; no definite D call. Trimming cost V 0 bases and J 4 bases, with 12 bases left between them. CDR1 and CDR2 from the germline V gene are MNHEY and SVGEGT. The CDR3 is 15 residues long. CDR3 amino acids: CASSYSISRVYGYTF. The CDR3 DNA follows: TGTGCCAGCAGTTACTCGATATCCCGGGTCTATGGCTACACCTTC.

This clone was found a few times. This chain joins TRBV5-8 and TRBJ2-5; TRBD2 aligns across 13 bases. This CDR3 is built from 16 residues. The V and J ends lost 2 bases and 2 bases, in that order; junction bases with no gene match: 3. From germline, CDR1 is SGHTS and CDR2 YDEGEE. CDR3 nucleotides: TGTGCCAGCAGCTTTTGGACTAGCGGGAGTCAAGAGACCCAGTACTTC. Translating it yields CASSFWTSGSQETQYF.

This clone was seen just once. The chain joins TRBV5-8 to TRBJ2-7; TRBD2 matches 9 bases. The V segment lost 5 bases and the J segment 4 bases; nucleotides outside the gene matches: 10. CDR3 length equals 15 residues. CDR1 is SGHTS, CDR2 YDEGEE, per germline. Written as DNA, the CDR3 is TGTGCCAGCAGATCGACTAGCGGCAGGGGGTACGAGCAGTACTTC. Protein sequence: CASRSTSGRGYEQYF.

This sequence joins TRBV5-1 and TRBJ1-6; D remains unclear. Trimming cost V 4 bases and J 14 bases, with 16 bases left between them. Germline V CDR1 and CDR2: SGHRS, YFSETQ. There are 13 residues in the CDR3. DNA for the CDR3: TGCGCCAGCAGCGCCCGAGATGGGTCCTCCCTCCACTTT. It encodes CASSARDGSSLHF. The full variable domain, its missing parts supplied by reference TRBV5-1 and TRBJ1-6, is KAGVTQTPRYLIKTRGQQVTLSCSPISGHRSVSWYQQTPGQGLQFLFEYFSETQRNKGNFPGRFSGRQFSNSRSEMNVSTLELGDSALYLCASSARDGSSLHFGNGTRLTVT.

The chain links TRBV5-1 to TRBJ1-6; 7 nucleotides match TRBD1. CDR1 and CDR2 (germline): SGHRS, YFSETQ. The CDR3 extends over 16 amino acids. V shed 7 bases, J shed 7 bases, and the junction held 14 bases outside the gene matches. Here the CDR3 DNA reads TGCGCCAGCCGAAAGACAGGGAACGGATACAATTCACCCCTCCACTTT. Its protein is CASRKTGNGYNSPLHF.

The CDR3, as DNA: TGTGCCAGTAGTACCCGTCTCGGAAGGCAGTACAATGAGCAGTTCTTC. It specifies CASSTRLGRQYNEQFF. The chain is built from TRBV19 and TRBJ2-1, with no clear D. The germline V and J ends were trimmed by 4 bases and 4 bases, with 17 bases remaining between them. Germline V gives CDR1 LNHDA, CDR2 SQIVND (reference sequence). The CDR3 contains 16 residues.

The DNA for the CDR3 is TGTGCCACCAGTGATCCCTCCCCTGGGACTAGCGGTACAGATACGCAGTATTTT. It yields the protein CATSDPSPGTSGTDTQYF. The chain is built from TRBV24-1 and TRBJ2-3; 11 bases map to TRBD2. Germline CDR1 and CDR2: KGHDR and SFDVKD. This CDR3 comprises 18 residues. The V segment lost 3 bases and the J segment 3 bases; nucleotides outside the gene matches: 10.

This rearrangement joins TRBV11-3 to TRBJ2-1; TRBD2 matches 10 bases. Germline assignment: CDR1 SGHNT and CDR2 YENEEA. V lost 2 bases to trimming and J lost 0 bases; unmatched junction nucleotides: 4. The CDR3 has 17 amino acids. This chain's CDR3 is CASSLLAGVLSYNEQFF. The CDR3 nucleotides read TGTGCCAGCAGCTTACTAGCGGGAGTACTCTCCTACAATGAGCAGTTCTTC.

J is TRBJ1-5 and V is TRBV18; D remains unclear. V gave up 3 bases and J gave up 5 bases, with 8 bases separating them. There are 13 residues in the CDR3. The germline CDR1 and CDR2 sequences are KGHSH and LQKENI. DNA of the CDR3: TGTGCCAGCTCACCCGATGGAGATCAGCCCCAGCATTTT. Its translation is CASSPDGDQPQHF.

This chain's CDR3 is CASSFTGNSNQPQHF. DNA of the CDR3: TGTGCCAGCAGCTTTACAGGGAATAGCAATCAGCCCCAGCATTTT. This rearrangement joins TRBV5-5 to TRBJ1-5; D possibly corresponds to TRBD1 (6 bases). The germline V and J ends were trimmed by 2 bases and 0 bases, with 9 bases remaining between them. The CDR3 sequence is 15 residues long. Germline CDR1 and CDR2: SGHKS and YYEKEE (reference sequence).

Regarding this clone: At the DNA level, this CDR3 is encoded by other sequences in the same sample as well. The rearrangement links TRBV2 to TRBJ1-2; no definite D call. CDR3 length: 11 amino acids. V lost 1 base and J 5 bases, leaving 2 bases between the germline ends. CDR1 and CDR2 (germline): SNHLY, FYNNEI. The DNA for the CDR3 is TGTGCCAGCAGTGAAGGATATGGCTACACCTTC. It is translated as CASSEGYGYTF.

The V call is TRBV30, the J call TRBJ1-2; tentative D call: TRBD1 (6 bases). CDR3 size: 14 residues. Germline-derived CDR1 and CDR2 are GTSNPN and SVGIG (reference sequence). Trimming stripped 2 bases from V and 7 bases from J, with 17 bases between. CDR3 sequence: CAWSQSGAGSGYTF. The DNA for the CDR3 is TGTGCCTGGAGTCAATCAGGGGCGGGTAGTGGCTACACCTTC. Together with reference TRBV30 and TRBJ1-2, the CDR3 gives the full variable domain: SQTIHQWPATLVQPVGSPLSLECTVEGTSNPNLYWYRQAAGRGLQLLFYSVGIGQISSEVPQNLSASRPQDRQFILSSKKLLLSDSGFYLCAWSQSGAGSGYTFGSGTRLTVV.